A selection of T cell receptor beta chains follows, all from one sample in a study of blood T cells in healthy people across ages. TCRdb re-derived calls from the 5' RACE reads in MiXCR, one entry per CDR3 protein. The profile shows almost 550,000 distinct CDR3 sequences, approximately 25% of them singletons. These data also formed part of another study, on T cells of mothers and their children.

Sequenced sample: blood. The origin of the receptors is a boy aged 10-17 years in good health. The CDR3 runs from the conserved cysteine through the conserved F or W. The D gene is left open where the match is weak. Rows may omit the clone size; those that give it use once, few, many or a size class.

>-|few|12|TRBV20-1|TRBJ2-2
CSARDGRGELFF
TGCAGTGCTAGAGACGGCCGCGGGGAGCTGTTTTTT
>TRBD2|few|14|TRBV20-1|TRBJ2-7
CSARPRGGFNEQYF
TGCAGTGCTAGACCCCGGGGGGGGTTCAACGAGCAGTACTTC
>TRBD2|-|15|TRBV29-1|TRBJ2-7
CGVKNGLAGDYEQYF
TGCGGCGTCAAAAATGGACTAGCGGGAGACTACGAGCAGTACTTC
>-|-|13|TRBV5-1|TRBJ2-1
CASSFAAAAEQFF
TGCGCCAGCAGCTTTGCTGCGGCAGCTGAGCAGTTCTTC
>-|-|14|TRBV11-3|TRBJ2-2
CASSSAPNTGELFF
TGTGCCAGCAGCTCCGCTCCGAACACCGGGGAGCTGTTTTTT
>TRBD2|-|16|TRBV20-1|TRBJ2-1
CSARLIGASGRDEQFF
TGCAGTGCTAGACTGATCGGAGCTAGCGGGAGGGATGAGCAGTTCTTC
>TRBD1|few|15|TRBV20-1|TRBJ2-2
CSAKTGGGVTGELFF
TGCAGTGCAAAAACAGGGGGCGGGGTAACCGGGGAGCTGTTTTTT
>-|once|15|TRBV20-1|TRBJ2-5
CSARDTGAGQETQYF
TGCAGTGCTAGAGATACGGGCGCGGGCCAAGAGACCCAGTACTTC
>TRBD2|-|13|TRBV28|TRBJ2-1
CASEREYRNEQFF
TGTGCCAGCGAGCGGGAGTATCGCAATGAGCAGTTCTTC
>TRBD1|-|16|TRBV6-1|TRBJ1-5
CASSKTGIYSNQAQHF
TGTGCCAGCAGTAAGACAGGGATTTATAGCAATCAGGCCCAGCATTTT
>-|-|15|TRBV5-1|TRBJ2-1
CASSLALGGYNEQFF
TGCGCCAGCAGCTTGGCCTTGGGGGGCTACAATGAGCAGTTCTTC
>TRBD2|many|16|TRBV11-2|TRBJ2-3
CASSFNLAGVADTQYF
TGTGCCAGCAGCTTCAACCTAGCGGGAGTAGCAGATACGCAGTATTTT
>-|-|13|TRBV30|TRBJ1-2
CAWNGGGRYGYTF
TGTGCCTGGAATGGGGGGGGGAGATATGGCTACACCTTC
>-|few|17|TRBV24-1|TRBJ2-5
CATSVGGTGSMEETQYF
TGTGCCACCAGCGTCGGAGGAACAGGGTCTATGGAAGAGACCCAGTACTTC
>-|many|15|TRBV24-1|TRBJ2-2
CATSDGGQDSGELFF
TGTGCCACCAGTGACGGGGGGCAGGATTCCGGGGAGCTGTTTTTT
>-|-|16|TRBV9|TRBJ2-1
CASSASSGAEYNEQFF
TGTGCCAGCAGCGCTTCCTCGGGTGCGGAATACAATGAGCAGTTCTTC
>-|-|15|TRBV18|TRBJ2-1
CASPPLAGTHNEQFF
TGTGCCAGCCCACCACTGGCGGGAACCCACAATGAGCAGTTCTTC
>-|-|13|TRBV27|TRBJ1-1
CASAQGPVAGRVF
TGTGCCAGCGCCCAGGGGCCCGTCGCGGGTCGGGTCTTT
>TRBD2|-|14|TRBV7-2|TRBJ2-5
CASSGGLAQRAQYF
TGTGCCAGCAGCGGGGGACTAGCACAGAGGGCCCAGTACTTC
>TRBD2|-|14|TRBV2|TRBJ2-5
CASRRREGQETQYF
TGTGCCAGTCGTAGGCGGGAGGGACAAGAGACCCAGTACTTC
>-|-|19|TRBV30|TRBJ2-6
CAWSFRPGWALSGANVLTF
TGTGCCTGGAGTTTTCGGCCTGGTTGGGCTCTCTCTGGGGCCAACGTCCTGACTTTC
>TRBD1|-|14|TRBV6-2/TRBV6-3|TRBJ1-4
CASRPGQLNEKLFF
TGTGCCAGCAGACCGGGACAGCTTAATGAAAAACTGTTTTTT
>-|many|11|TRBV7-9|TRBJ2-5
CAGGTLETQYF
TGTGCCGGGGGGACGCTGGAGACCCAGTACTTC
>TRBD2|few|15|TRBV12-3/TRBV12-4|TRBJ2-1
CASKGGTLEGDEQFF
TGTGCCAGCAAGGGAGGGACTTTAGAAGGGGATGAGCAGTTCTTC
>TRBD2|few|13|TRBV29-1|TRBJ2-5
CSVGTSGQETQYF
TGCAGCGTTGGGACTAGTGGCCAAGAGACCCAGTACTTC
>-|-|15|TRBV6-2/TRBV6-3|TRBJ2-4
CASYDLDLPGDNRYF
TGTGCCAGCTACGACCTAGATCTGCCAGGGGATAATAGGTACTTC
>-|-|16|TRBV5-1|TRBJ2-7
CASSLMRSARDDEQYF
TGCGCCAGCAGCTTGATGAGGTCAGCCAGGGATGACGAGCAGTACTTC
>-|-|15|TRBV7-2|TRBJ2-1
CASSIRLSSYNEQFF
TGTGCCAGCAGCATCAGACTCAGCTCCTACAATGAGCAGTTCTTC
>-|-|15|TRBV5-1|TRBJ2-7
CASSYVGGSSYEQYF
TGCGCCAGCAGCTACGTGGGGGGTAGCTCCTACGAGCAGTACTTC
>-|-|14|TRBV28|TRBJ1-5
CAISRGPKRRPQHF
TGTGCCATCTCCCGGGGACCAAAAAGGCGGCCCCAGCATTTT
>TRBD2|few|17|TRBV4-3|TRBJ2-1
CASSYGTSGGKYNEQFF
TGCGCCAGCAGCTACGGGACTAGCGGGGGGAAGTACAATGAGCAGTTCTTC
>-|-|13|TRBV5-4|TRBJ1-1
CASSLWGEFSAFF
TGTGCCAGCAGCTTATGGGGCGAATTCTCGGCTTTCTTT
>-|few|15|TRBV20-1|TRBJ2-7
CSARDLSRGVYEQYF
TGCAGTGCTAGAGATCTCTCTCGAGGTGTCTACGAGCAGTACTTC
>-|few|14|TRBV9|TRBJ1-4
CASSRTETNEKLFF
TGTGCCAGCAGCCGGACTGAGACGAATGAAAAACTGTTTTTT
>-|-|16|TRBV7-2|TRBJ2-2
CASSPGRGANTGELFF
TGTGCCAGCAGCCCGGGGCGTGGGGCGAACACCGGGGAGCTGTTTTTT
>-|few|14|TRBV7-8|TRBJ2-5
CASSFRGSWETQYF
TGTGCCAGCAGCTTTAGGGGATCCTGGGAGACCCAGTACTTC
>-|-|15|TRBV3-1|TRBJ2-2
CASSPPNTPPGELFF
TGTGCCAGCAGCCCCCCAAACACACCGCCCGGGGAGCTGTTTTTT
>-|many|14|TRBV11-2|TRBJ2-5
CASSFQGFRETQYF
TGTGCCAGCAGCTTCCAGGGGTTTAGGGAGACCCAGTACTTC
>TRBD1|-|14|TRBV6-2/TRBV6-3|TRBJ1-1
CASSLQGFRTEAFF
TGTGCCAGCAGTTTACAGGGGTTTCGCACTGAAGCTTTCTTT
>-|many|14|TRBV29-1|TRBJ2-7
CSVEDRDPGYEQYF
TGCAGCGTTGAAGATCGGGACCCCGGGTACGAGCAGTACTTC
>-|few|16|TRBV6-5|TRBJ2-7
CASSYAGGASSYEQYF
TGTGCCAGCAGTTACGCTGGTGGCGCAAGCTCCTACGAGCAGTACTTC
>TRBD2|-|16|TRBV4-1|TRBJ2-5
CASSQDIERGQETQYF
TGCGCCAGCAGCCAAGATATAGAGCGGGGGCAAGAGACCCAGTACTTC
>-|-|15|TRBV14|TRBJ2-7
CASSPPGADPYEQYF
TGTGCCAGCAGCCCCCCCGGGGCGGATCCCTACGAGCAGTACTTC
>TRBD2|-|15|TRBV7-2|TRBJ2-1
CASSLLWTSGNEQFF
TGTGCCAGCAGCTTATTGTGGACTAGCGGAAATGAGCAGTTCTTC
>-|few|14|TRBV7-8|TRBJ1-1
CATGKGRLNTEAFF
TGTGCCACAGGGAAGGGGAGATTGAACACTGAAGCTTTCTTT
>-|-|14|TRBV7-3|TRBJ1-1
CASSLSGSNTEAFF
TGTGCCAGCAGCTTGTCCGGATCGAACACTGAAGCTTTCTTT